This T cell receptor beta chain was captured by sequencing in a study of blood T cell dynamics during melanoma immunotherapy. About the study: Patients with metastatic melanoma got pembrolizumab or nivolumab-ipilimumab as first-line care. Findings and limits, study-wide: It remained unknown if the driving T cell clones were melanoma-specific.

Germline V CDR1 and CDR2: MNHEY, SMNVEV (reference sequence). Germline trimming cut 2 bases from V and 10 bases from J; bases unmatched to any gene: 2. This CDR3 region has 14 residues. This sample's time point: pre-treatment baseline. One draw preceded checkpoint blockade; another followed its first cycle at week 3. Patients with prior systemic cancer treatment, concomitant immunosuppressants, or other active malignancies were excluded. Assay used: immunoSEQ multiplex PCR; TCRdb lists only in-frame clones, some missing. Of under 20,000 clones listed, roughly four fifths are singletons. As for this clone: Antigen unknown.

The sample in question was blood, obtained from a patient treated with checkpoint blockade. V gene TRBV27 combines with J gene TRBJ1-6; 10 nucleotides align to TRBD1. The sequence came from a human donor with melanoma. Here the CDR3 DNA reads TGTGCCAGCAGTTTAGGACAGGGGGGCTCACCCCTCCACTTT. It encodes CASSLGQGGSPLHF.